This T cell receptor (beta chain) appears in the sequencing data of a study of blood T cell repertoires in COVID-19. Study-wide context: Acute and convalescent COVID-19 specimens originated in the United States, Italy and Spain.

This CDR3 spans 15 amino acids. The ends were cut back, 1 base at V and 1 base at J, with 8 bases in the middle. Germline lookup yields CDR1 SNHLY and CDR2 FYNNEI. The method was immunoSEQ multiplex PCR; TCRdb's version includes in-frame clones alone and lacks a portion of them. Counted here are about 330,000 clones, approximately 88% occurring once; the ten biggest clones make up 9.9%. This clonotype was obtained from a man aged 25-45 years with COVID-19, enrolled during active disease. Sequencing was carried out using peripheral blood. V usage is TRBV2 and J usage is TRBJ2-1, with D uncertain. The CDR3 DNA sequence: TGTGCCAGCAGTGAAGGGGCAGGTTCCTACAATGAGCAGTTCTTC. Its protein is CASSEGAGSYNEQFF.